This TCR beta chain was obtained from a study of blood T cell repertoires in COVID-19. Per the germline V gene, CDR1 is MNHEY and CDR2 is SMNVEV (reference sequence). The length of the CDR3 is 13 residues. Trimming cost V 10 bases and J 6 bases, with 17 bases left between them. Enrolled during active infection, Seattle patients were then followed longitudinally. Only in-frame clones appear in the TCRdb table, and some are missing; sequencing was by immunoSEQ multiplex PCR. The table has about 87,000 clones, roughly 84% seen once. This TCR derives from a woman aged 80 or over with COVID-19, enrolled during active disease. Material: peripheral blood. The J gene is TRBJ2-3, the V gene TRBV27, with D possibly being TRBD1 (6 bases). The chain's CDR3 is CATSQQGWDTQYF. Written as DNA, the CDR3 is TGTGCCACCTCCCAGCAGGGGTGGGATACGCAGTATTTT.